This entry features one T cell receptor beta chain sequence. Its specificity is unknown. CDR3 length: 13 amino acids. Trimming took off 5 bases at V and 2 bases at J, with 10 bases between the two ends. Germline-derived CDR1 and CDR2 are SGHTA and FQGTGA. This sample stems from a study of shared clonotypes between healthy human individuals. Study-level information: Each donor's CD4 naive and CD4 memory cells filled three plates apiece, CD8 naive two, and CD8 memory one. Whole-study results and caveats: Naive subsets tended to show greater estimated richness than memory subsets.

Deep-level assay runs were performed. TCRdb keeps only in-frame clones here, not all; method: immunoSEQ multiplex PCR. This sample carries 2 million to 3 million clones, roughly 93% of them seen once, and the ten largest clones take 0.36%. This chain connects TRBV7-3 to TRBJ2-7; weak D call: TRBD1 (7 bases). The sequenced sample consisted of naive CD4+ T cells from PBMCs. Subset reported: CD45RA+ positively selected. This receptor was taken from a man in his late teens or twenties in good health. Some clones in this sample may be carry-over from other donors' samples. CDR3 DNA: TGTGCCAGCAGCCGCGGGACAGCCTACGAGCAGTACTTC. It encodes CASSRGTAYEQYF. The full variable domain, its missing parts supplied by reference TRBV7-3 and TRBJ2-7, is GAGVSQTPSNKVTEKGKYVELRCDPISGHTALYWYRQSLGQGPEFLIYFQGTGAADDSGLPNDRFFAVRPEGSVSTLKIQRTERGDSAVYLCASSRGTAYEQYFGPGTRLTVT.